A single sample is the source of the 5 T cell receptor beta chains below, sequenced in a study of identical twins. TCRdb processed the 5' RACE reads anew with MiXCR; each CDR3 protein has one entry. Of 300,000 to 400,000 distinct CDR3 sequences in the sample, roughly an eighth were seen once. This sample was also put to use in a study of yellow fever vaccine responses in identical twins.

The source material was CD8+ T cells sorted from blood. Source of these receptors: a woman younger than 30 in good health.

The chain employs TRBV2 and TRBJ2-3, with D perhaps matching TRBD1 (6 bases). The CDR3 totals 16 residues. The germline V gene encodes CDR1 SNHLY and CDR2 FYNNEI. Trimming took off 3 bases at V and 2 bases at J, with 15 bases between the two ends. CDR3 sequence (DNA): TGTGCCAGCAGTGAGTGGGACACAAGAGCCACAGATACGCAGTATTTT. Residues: CASSEWDTRATDTQYF.

V usage is TRBV2 and J usage is TRBJ2-7, with D tentatively TRBD1 or TRBD2 (5 bases each). This CDR3 region has 12 residues. V was trimmed by 2 bases and J by 6 bases, leaving 8 bases between them. CDR1 and CDR2 from the germline V gene are SNHLY and FYNNEI. The CDR3 loop reads CASSEWDAEQYV. CDR3 bases: TGTGCCAGCAGTGAATGGGACGCCGAGCAGTACGTC.

This clonotype has a handful of counts. This chain links TRBV29-1 with TRBJ2-3; 9 bases line up with TRBD1. Losses at the gene ends were 2 bases for V and 5 bases for J; bases not matched to a gene: 11. This CDR3 spans 16 amino acids. Germline CDR1 SQVTM, CDR2 ANQGSEA. This chain's CDR3 is CSVENGTGGWRDTQYF. CDR3 DNA sequence: TGCAGCGTTGAAAATGGAACAGGGGGCTGGAGAGATACGCAGTATTTT.

This clonotype was counted many times. V usage is TRBV28 and J usage is TRBJ2-7; D is unresolved. The V gene lost 10 bases and the J gene lost 1 base, with 26 bases spanning the gap. CDR1 is MDHEN and CDR2 is SYDVKM in the germline V gene. This CDR3 has 17 amino acids. CDR3 in amino acids: CATTMTETLRASYEQYF. The CDR3 coding sequence is TGTGCCACCACGATGACGGAGACTCTAAGAGCTTCCTACGAGCAGTACTTC.

This clonotype was seen many times. The chain carries TRBV29-1 and TRBJ2-3, with 7 nucleotides matching TRBD2. This CDR3 has 15 residues. Germline V gene sequence: CDR1 SQVTM, CDR2 ANQGSEA. The J segment lost 0 bases and the V segment lost 3 bases, leaving 6 bases of the junction unmatched. CDR3 region: CSVDFWGLSTDTQYF. CDR3 nucleotides: TGCAGCGTTGACTTCTGGGGACTAAGCACAGATACGCAGTATTTT.